This TCR beta chain was recorded in a study of Tregs in tolerant kidney transplant recipients. In germline, CDR1 is SGHRS, CDR2 YFSETQ. The CDR3 extends over 17 amino acids. Trimming took 5 bases from V and 4 from J; bases not matched to a gene: 14. Mixed chimerism was transient after nonmyeloablative marrow transplants from related graft donors. Points on this clone: The sequenced fragment ends 3 residues before the CDR3 boundary, so the rest is inferred from the germline J gene.

TCRdb's copy holds only in-frame clones and misses some; the assay was immunoSEQ multiplex PCR. The listing contains around 30,000 clones. The receptor comes from a human patient who received a combined kidney and bone marrow transplant. Some T cells may be supplied by the graft donor. The sample was CD4+ T cells from blood (PBMCs), taken 24 months after the transplant. This chain joins TRBV5-1 and TRBJ2-1; TRBD2 matches 8 bases. The covered CDR3 bases are TGCGCCAGCAGTTCAGGGTCGGGAGGGCCGAGGTACAATGAG. This sequence encodes CASSSGSGGPRYNE. From start to end, the CDR3 is CASSSGSGGPRYNEQFF.